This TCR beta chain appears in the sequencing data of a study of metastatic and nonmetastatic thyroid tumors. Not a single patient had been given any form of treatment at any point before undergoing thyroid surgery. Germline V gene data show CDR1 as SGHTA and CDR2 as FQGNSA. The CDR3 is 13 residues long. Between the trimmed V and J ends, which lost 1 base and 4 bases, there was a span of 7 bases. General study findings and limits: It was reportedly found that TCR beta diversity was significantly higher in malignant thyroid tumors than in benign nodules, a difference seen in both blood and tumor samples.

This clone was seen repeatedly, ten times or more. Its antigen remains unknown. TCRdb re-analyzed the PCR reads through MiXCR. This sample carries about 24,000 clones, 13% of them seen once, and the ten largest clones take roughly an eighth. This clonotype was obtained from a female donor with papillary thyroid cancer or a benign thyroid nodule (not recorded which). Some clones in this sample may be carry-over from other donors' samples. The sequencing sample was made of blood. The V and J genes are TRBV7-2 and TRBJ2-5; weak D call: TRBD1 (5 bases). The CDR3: CASSLGGRETQYF. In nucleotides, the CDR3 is TGTGCCAGCAGCTTAGGGGGCCGAGAGACCCAGTACTTC.